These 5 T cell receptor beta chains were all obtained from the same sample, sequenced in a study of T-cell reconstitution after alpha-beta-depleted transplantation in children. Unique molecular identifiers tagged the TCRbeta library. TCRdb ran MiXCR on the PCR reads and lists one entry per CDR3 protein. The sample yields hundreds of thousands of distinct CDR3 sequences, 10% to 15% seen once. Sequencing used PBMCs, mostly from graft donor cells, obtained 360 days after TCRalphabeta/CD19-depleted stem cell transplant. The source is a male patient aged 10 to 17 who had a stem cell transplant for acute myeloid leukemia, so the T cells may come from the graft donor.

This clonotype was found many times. CDR3 nucleotide sequence: TGCGCCAGCAGCTTGGAGGGAAGCAATCAGCCCCAGCATTTT. It specifies CASSLEGSNQPQHF. This chain links TRBV5-1 with TRBJ1-5; D not resolved. V gave up 0 bases and J gave up 1 base, with 5 bases separating them. The CDR3 covers 14 residues. From germline, CDR1 is SGHRS and CDR2 YFSETQ.

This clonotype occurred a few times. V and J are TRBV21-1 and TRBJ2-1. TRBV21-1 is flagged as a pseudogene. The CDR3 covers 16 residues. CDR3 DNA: TGTGCCAGCTCTCAAGAGGCGGGAGACGCCTACAATGAGCAGTTCTTC. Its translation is CASSQEAGDAYNEQFF.

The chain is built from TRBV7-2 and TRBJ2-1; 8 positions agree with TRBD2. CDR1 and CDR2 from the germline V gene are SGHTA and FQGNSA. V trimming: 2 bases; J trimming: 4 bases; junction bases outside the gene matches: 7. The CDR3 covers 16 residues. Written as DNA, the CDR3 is TGTGCCAGCAGCTTAAAGACCCCTAGCGGGTACAATGAGCAGTTCTTC. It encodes CASSLKTPSGYNEQFF.

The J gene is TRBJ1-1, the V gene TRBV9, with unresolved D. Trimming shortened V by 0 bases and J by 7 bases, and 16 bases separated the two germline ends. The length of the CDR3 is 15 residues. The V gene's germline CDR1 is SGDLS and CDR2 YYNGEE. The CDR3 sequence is CASSVVPVMDSEAFF. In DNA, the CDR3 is TGTGCCAGCAGCGTAGTCCCTGTCATGGATAGTGAAGCTTTCTTT. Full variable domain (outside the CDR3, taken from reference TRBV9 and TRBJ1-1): DSGVTQTPKHLITATGQRVTLRCSPRSGDLSVYWYQQSLDQGLQFLIQYYNGEERAKGNILERFSAQQFPDLHSELNLSSLELGDSALYFCASSVVPVMDSEAFFGQGTRLTVV.

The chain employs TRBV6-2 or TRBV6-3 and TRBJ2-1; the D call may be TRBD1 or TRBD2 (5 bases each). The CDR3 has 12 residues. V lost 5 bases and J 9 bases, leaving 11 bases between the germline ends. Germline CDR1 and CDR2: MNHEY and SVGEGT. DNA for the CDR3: TGTGCCAGCAGTAAGGGGACCCCTGAGCAGTTCTTC. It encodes CASSKGTPEQFF.